This record looks at one T cell receptor (beta chain) sequence and its context. What it binds is unknown. CDR1 and CDR2 (germline): DFQATT, SNEGSKA (reference sequence). The V gene end was trimmed by 2 bases and the J gene end by 5 bases; junction bases not matched to a gene: 3. This CDR3 spans 14 amino acids. This entry belongs to a study of regulatory T cells in long-lasting Graves disease. Overall study: Persistent Graves' disease meant over 5 years of antithyroid drugs with positive TSH receptor antibodies. The study's findings and limits: It is possible that accuracy was reduced by the small size of the sample. Sampling was limited to peripheral blood rather than thyroid tissue. TRBV28, TRBJ1-2 and TRBJ2-5 were favored in persistent disease.

As to time point: persistent/refractory GD, antithyroid drugs over 5 years with positive TRAb. The TCR library was made from RNA extracted from PBMCs. Construction of TCR beta libraries relied on iRepertoire HTBI primers and on Arm-PCR targeting CDR3 regions. TCRdb processed the multiplex PCR reads anew with MiXCR; each CDR3 protein has one entry. Of about 420,000 distinct CDR3 sequences detected, less than 25% appear once; the ten largest clones hold about 27%. The rearrangement joins TRBV20-1 to TRBJ2-2; 9 nucleotides match TRBD1. The sample consisted of peripheral blood mononuclear cells (PBMCs), taken when the disease was refractory, from a patient treated with antithyroid drugs. The clonotype comes from a female donor with Graves disease. The chain's CDR3 is CSARLTGGTGELFF. Here the CDR3 DNA reads TGCAGTGCTAGATTGACAGGGGGAACCGGGGAGCTGTTTTTT.